This TCR beta chain was sequenced for a study of T cells in Graves' hyperthyroidism and ophthalmopathy. CDR1 and CDR2 (germline): MDHEN, SYDVKM. CDR3 size: 15 residues. The ends were cut back, 6 bases at V and 1 base at J, with 16 bases in the middle. Drawn at first hyperthyroidism diagnosis, the blood sample preceded any ophthalmopathy symptoms. In this sample, this clonotype turned up many times. Using RNA transcripts as the source, TCR beta CDR3 regions were amplified. An initial round of RT-PCR targeting the TCR CDR3 relied on the HTBI primer set. TCRdb re-called the multiplex PCR reads with MiXCR, one entry per CDR3 protein. Here the sample spans fewer than 450,000 distinct CDR3 sequences, about a sixth being singletons.

The chain has TRBV28 and TRBJ2-7; possibly TRBD2 for D (6 bases). The specimen was blood. This TCR was recovered from a woman under 40 with Graves' hyperthyroidism that later progressed to Graves' ophthalmopathy. Here the CDR3 reads CASSPGGLTSYEQYF. DNA of the CDR3: TGTGCCAGCAGCCCTGGAGGGCTCACTTCCTACGAGCAGTACTTC.